This TCR beta chain was recovered during a study of lymphopenia after photon versus proton radiotherapy. TCRdb's table, derived via immunoSEQ multiplex PCR, lists solely in-frame clones and lacks some. The profile shows 65,000 to 85,000 clones, just under 95% of them singletons. CDR1 is SGHTA and CDR2 is FQGNSA in the germline V gene. V lost 3 bases and J lost 7; bases outside the gene matches: 7. The length of the CDR3 is 15 residues. Sample: peripheral blood, taken from a patient treated with photon-based radiotherapy. The chain recombines TRBV7-2 with TRBJ1-5; TRBD1 matches at 9 bases. The clonotype was recovered from a woman aged 40 to 50 with cholangiocarcinoma. CDR3 in amino acids: CASSLEQGAWQPQHF. The CDR3, as DNA: TGTGCCAGCAGCTTGGAACAGGGGGCCTGGCAGCCCCAGCATTTT. Filled out from reference TRBV7-2 and TRBJ1-5, the complete variable domain reads GAGVSQSPSNKVTEKGKDVELRCDPISGHTALYWYRQSLGQGLEFLIYFQGNSAPDKSGLPSDRFSAERTGGSVSTLTIQRTQQEDSAVYLCASSLEQGAWQPQHFGDGTRLSIL.